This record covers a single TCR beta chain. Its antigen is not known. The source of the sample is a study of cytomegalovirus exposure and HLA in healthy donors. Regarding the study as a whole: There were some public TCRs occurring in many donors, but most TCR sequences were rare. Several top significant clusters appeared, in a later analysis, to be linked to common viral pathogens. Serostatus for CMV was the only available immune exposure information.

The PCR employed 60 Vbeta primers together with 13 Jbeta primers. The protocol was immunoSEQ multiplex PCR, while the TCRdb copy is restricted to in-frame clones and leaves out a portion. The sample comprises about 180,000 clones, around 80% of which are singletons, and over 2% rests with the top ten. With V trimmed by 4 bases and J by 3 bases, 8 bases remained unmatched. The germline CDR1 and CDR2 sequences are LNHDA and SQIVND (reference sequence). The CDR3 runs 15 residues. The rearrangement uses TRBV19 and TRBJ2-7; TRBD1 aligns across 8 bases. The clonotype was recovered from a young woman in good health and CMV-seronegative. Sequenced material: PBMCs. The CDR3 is CASSTPGQGNYEQYF. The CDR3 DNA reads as TGTGCCAGTAGTACTCCCGGACAGGGTAACTACGAGCAGTACTTC.